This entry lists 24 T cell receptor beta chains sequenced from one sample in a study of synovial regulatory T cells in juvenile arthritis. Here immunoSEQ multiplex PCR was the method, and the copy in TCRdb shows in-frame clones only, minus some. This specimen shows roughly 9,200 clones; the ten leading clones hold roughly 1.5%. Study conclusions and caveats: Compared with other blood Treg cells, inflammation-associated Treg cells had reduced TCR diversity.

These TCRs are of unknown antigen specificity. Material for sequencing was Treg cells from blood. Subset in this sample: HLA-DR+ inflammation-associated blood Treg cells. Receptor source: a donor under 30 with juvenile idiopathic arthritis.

The CDR3 loop reads CATQSTLTWDGYTF. The rearrangement uses TRBV10-3 and TRBJ1-2. Germline values: CDR1 ENHRY, CDR2 SYGVKD. The CDR3 is 14 amino acids. The record lacks a DNA sequence.

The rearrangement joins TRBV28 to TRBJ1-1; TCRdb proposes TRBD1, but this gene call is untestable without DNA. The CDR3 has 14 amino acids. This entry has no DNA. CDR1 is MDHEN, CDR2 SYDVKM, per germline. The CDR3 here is CASSFPQKNTEAFF.

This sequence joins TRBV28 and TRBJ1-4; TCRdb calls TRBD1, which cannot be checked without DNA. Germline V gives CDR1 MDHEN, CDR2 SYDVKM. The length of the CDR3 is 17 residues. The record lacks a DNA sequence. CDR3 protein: CASSFSLGITTNEKLFF. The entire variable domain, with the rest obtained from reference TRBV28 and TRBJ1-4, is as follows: DVKVTQSSRYLVKRTGEKVFLECVQDMDHENMFWYRQDPGLGLRLIYFSYDVKMKEKGDIPEGYSVSREKKERFSLILESASTNQTSMYLCASSFSLGITTNEKLFFGSGTQLSVL.

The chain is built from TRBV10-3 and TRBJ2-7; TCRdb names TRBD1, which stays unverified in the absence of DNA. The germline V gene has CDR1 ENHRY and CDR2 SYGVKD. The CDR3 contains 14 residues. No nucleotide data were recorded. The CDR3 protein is CAISSRDSPYEQYF.

CDR3: CATSPQRRDRHTEAFF. The gene calls are TRBV15 and TRBJ1-1; TCRdb selects TRBD1, and the lack of DNA leaves this call unchecked. There are 16 residues in the CDR3. DNA for this receptor is not on file. CDR1 LNHNV and CDR2 YYDKDF come from the germline V gene (reference sequence).

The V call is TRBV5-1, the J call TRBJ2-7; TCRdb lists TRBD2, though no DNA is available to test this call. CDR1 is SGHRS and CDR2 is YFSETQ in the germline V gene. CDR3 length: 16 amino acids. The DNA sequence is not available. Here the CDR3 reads CASRNTLGGIRDEQYF.

CDR3 in amino acids: CAWSFAQGNEQFF. V is TRBV30 and J is TRBJ2-1; TCRdb returns TRBD1, unconfirmable since there is no DNA. Germline V lookup: CDR1 GTSNPN, CDR2 SVGIG (reference sequence). This CDR3 spans 13 amino acids. No DNA sequence was recorded. The full variable domain, completed using reference TRBV30 and TRBJ2-1, is SQTIHQWPATLVQPVGSPLSLECTVEGTSNPNLYWYRQAAGRGLQLLFYSVGIGQISSEVPQNLSASRPQDRQFILSSKKLLLSDSGFYLCAWSFAQGNEQFFGPGTRLTVL.

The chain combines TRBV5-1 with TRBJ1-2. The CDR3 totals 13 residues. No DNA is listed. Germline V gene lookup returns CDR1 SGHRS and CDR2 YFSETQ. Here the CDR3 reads CASSLAAGLGYTF. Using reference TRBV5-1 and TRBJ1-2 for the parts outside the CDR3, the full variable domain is KAGVTQTPRYLIKTRGQQVTLSCSPISGHRSVSWYQQTPGQGLQFLFEYFSETQRNKGNFPGRFSGRQFSNSRSEMNVSTLELGDSALYLCASSLAAGLGYTFGSGTRLTVV.

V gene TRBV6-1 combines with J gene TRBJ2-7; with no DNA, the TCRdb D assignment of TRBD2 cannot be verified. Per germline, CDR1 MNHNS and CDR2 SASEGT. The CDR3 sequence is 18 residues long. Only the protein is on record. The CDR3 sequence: CASSELGSIAGGPYEQYF.

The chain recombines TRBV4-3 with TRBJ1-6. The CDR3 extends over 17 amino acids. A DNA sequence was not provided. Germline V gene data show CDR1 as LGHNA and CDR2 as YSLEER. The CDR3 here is CASSQDGVISYNSPLHF.

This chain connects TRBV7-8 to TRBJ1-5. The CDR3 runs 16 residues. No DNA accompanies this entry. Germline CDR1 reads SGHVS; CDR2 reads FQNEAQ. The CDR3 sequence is CASSLTGRGVGQPQHF.

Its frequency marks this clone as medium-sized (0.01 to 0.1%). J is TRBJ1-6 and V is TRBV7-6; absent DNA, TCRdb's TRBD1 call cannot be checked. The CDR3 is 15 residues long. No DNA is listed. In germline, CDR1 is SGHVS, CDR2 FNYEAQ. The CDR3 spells CASSRAGTGDSPLHF.

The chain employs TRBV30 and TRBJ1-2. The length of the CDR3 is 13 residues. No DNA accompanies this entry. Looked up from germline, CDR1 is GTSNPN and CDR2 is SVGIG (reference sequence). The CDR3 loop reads CAAGVVGRYGYTF. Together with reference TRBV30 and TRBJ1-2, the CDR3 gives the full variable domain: SQTIHQWPATLVQPVGSPLSLECTVEGTSNPNLYWYRQAAGRGLQLLFYSVGIGQISSEVPQNLSASRPQDRQFILSSKKLLLSDSGFYLCAAGVVGRYGYTFGSGTRLTVV.

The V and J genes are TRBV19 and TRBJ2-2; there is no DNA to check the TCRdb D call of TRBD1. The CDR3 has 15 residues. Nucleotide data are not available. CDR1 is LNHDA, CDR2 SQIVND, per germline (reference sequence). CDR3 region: CASSPGQGWPGELFF.

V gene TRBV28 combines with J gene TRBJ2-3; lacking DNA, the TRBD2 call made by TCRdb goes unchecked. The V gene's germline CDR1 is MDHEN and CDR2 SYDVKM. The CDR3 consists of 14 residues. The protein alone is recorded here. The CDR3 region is CASSLGGGTDTQYF.

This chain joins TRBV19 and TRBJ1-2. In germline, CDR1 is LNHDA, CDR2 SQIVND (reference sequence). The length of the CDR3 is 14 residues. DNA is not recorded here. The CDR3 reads CASRRGSTNYGYTF. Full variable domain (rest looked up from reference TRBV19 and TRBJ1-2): DGGITQSPKYLFRKEGQNVTLSCEQNLNHDAMYWYRQDPGQGLRLIYYSQIVNDFQKGDIAEGYSVSREKKESFPLTVTSAQKNPTAFYLCASRRGSTNYGYTFGSGTRLTVV.

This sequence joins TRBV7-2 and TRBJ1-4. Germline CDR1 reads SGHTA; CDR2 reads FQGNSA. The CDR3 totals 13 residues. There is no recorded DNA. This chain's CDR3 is CASSSELQERLFF.

CDR3: CASSPGTTLNTEAFF. The chain uses TRBV19 and TRBJ1-1; TCRdb indicates TRBD1, and absent DNA this call remains unverified. CDR3 length equals 15 residues. This entry has no DNA. Looked up from germline, CDR1 is LNHDA and CDR2 is SQIVND (reference sequence).

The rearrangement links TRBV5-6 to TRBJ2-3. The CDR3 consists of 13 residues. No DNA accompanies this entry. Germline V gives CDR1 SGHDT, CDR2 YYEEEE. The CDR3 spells CASSLRGADTQYF.

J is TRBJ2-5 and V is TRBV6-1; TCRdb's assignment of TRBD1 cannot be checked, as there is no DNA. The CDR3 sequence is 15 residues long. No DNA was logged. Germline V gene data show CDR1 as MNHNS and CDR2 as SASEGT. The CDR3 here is CASSEDRAGGETQYF.

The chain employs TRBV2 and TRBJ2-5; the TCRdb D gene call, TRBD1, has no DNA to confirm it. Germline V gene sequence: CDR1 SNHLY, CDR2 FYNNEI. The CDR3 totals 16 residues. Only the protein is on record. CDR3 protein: CASPGGLLGIQETQYF.

This chain's CDR3 is CASSQDRLTRNTGELFF. The rearrangement links TRBV4-1 to TRBJ2-2. Per germline, CDR1 MGHRA and CDR2 YSYEKL. This CDR3 contains 17 residues. No DNA is given.

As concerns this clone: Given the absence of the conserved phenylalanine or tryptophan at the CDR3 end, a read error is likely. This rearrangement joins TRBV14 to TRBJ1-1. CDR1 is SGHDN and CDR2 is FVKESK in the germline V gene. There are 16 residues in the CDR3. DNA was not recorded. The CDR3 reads CASSQGSFELNTEAFS.

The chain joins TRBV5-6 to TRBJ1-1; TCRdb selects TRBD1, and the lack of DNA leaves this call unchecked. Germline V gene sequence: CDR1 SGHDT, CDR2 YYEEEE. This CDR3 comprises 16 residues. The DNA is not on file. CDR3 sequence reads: CASSLGQGQMNTEAFF.